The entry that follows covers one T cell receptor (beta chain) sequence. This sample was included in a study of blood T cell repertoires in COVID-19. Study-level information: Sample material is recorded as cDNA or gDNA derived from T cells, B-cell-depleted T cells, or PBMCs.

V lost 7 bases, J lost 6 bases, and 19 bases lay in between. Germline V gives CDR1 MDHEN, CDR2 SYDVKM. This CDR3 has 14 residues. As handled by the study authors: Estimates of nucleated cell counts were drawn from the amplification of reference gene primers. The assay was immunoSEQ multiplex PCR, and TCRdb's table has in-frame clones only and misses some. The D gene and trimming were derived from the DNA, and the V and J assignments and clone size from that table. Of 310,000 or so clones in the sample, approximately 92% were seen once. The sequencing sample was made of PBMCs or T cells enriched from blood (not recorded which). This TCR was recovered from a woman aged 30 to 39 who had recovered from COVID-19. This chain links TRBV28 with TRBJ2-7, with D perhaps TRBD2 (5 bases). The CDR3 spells CASTQPAAAREQYF. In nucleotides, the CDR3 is TGTGCCAGCACTCAACCCGCAGCGGCTCGCGAGCAGTACTTC.